This TCR beta chain was captured in a study of blood T cell repertoires in COVID-19. Per the study methods: How many nucleated cells were present was estimated from reference gene primer amplification. The data were produced by immunoSEQ multiplex PCR, yet TCRdb's version contains in-frame clones alone and is incomplete. D and trimming come from the DNA, and the V and J calls and clone size come from that table. The table records about 150,000 clones, 85% to 95% of them present only once. Germline-derived CDR1 and CDR2 are SGHNT and YYREEE (reference sequence). V shed 4 bases and J 6 bases; nucleotides not matched to a gene: 6. The CDR3 is made up of 14 amino acids.

This sequence was found in a man in his fifties or sixties with acute or convalescent COVID-19. This chain links TRBV5-4 with TRBJ1-2, with TRBD1 identical over 10 bases. The specimen was peripheral blood. CDR3 nucleotides: TGTGCCAGCAGCCGGACAGGGGGTGAGGATGGCTACACCTTC. Its translation is CASSRTGGEDGYTF.